These 2 T cell receptor beta chains originate from one sample sequenced in a study of T cell responses to AZD1222 COVID-19 vaccine. The assay was immunoSEQ multiplex PCR, and TCRdb's table has in-frame clones only and misses some. The table lists over 65,000 clones, roughly nine tenths of them singletons. The sample here was peripheral blood, taken on day 0 of AZD1222 vaccination. These receptors were collected from an adult in good health.

J is TRBJ2-5 and V is TRBV5-1; 9 positions match TRBD1. CDR3 length: 14 residues. Germline-derived CDR1 and CDR2 are SGHRS and YFSETQ. The junction had 3 bases not matched to a gene; V was cut back by 3 bases and J by 3 bases. The CDR3 is CASSSGDREETQYF. CDR3 bases: TGCGCCAGCAGCTCCGGGGACAGGGAAGAGACCCAGTACTTC.

V gene TRBV29-1 combines with J gene TRBJ2-5; tentative D call: TRBD2 (5 bases). Looked up from germline, CDR1 is SQVTM and CDR2 is ANQGSEA. This CDR3 region has 13 residues. V lost 4 bases and J lost 5, with 14 bases in between. The DNA of the CDR3 is TGCAGCGTTGCCGGACTCGCGGCGGAGACCCAGTACTTC. This sequence encodes CSVAGLAAETQYF.